Below are 10 T cell receptor beta chains sequenced from a single sample in a study of shared clonotypes between healthy human individuals. Generated by immunoSEQ multiplex PCR, the TCRdb table keeps only in-frame clones and is missing some. The sample yields over 700,000 clones, around 70% seen once. The sequenced material came from memory CD4+ T cells sorted from blood. Regarding subset: CD45RA-negative fraction. These receptors originate from a woman between 25 and 40 years old in good health.

V and J are TRBV19 and TRBJ2-1; 10 nucleotides agree with TRBD2. Germline V gene lookup returns CDR1 LNHDA and CDR2 SQIVND (reference sequence). CDR3 length equals 15 residues. V lost 7 bases, J lost 3 bases, and 6 bases stayed unmatched. CDR3 in amino acids: CASIASGRGYNEQFF. The CDR3 DNA follows: TGTGCCAGTATCGCTAGCGGGAGAGGCTACAATGAGCAGTTCTTC.

The rearrangement uses TRBV4-2 and TRBJ2-7; the match to TRBD2 covers 12 bases. In germline, CDR1 is LGHNA, CDR2 YNFKEQ. This CDR3 region has 18 residues. J was trimmed by 2 bases and V by 1 base; bases with no gene match: 9. DNA for the CDR3: TGTGCCAGCAGCCAAGGGGGTCTAGCGGGAGGGCGGGCCTACGAGCAGTACTTC. Its protein product is CASSQGGLAGGRAYEQYF.

The rearrangement uses TRBV5-1 and TRBJ1-5; 12 bases fit TRBD1. The germline CDR1 and CDR2 sequences are SGHRS and YFSETQ. V was pared by 2 bases and J by 2 bases, with 8 bases of the junction left unmatched. The CDR3 length is 18 residues. CDR3 in DNA: TGCGCCAGCAGCTTTGGGGACAGGGGGCATAGGGGCAATCAGCCCCAGCATTTT. It is translated as CASSFGDRGHRGNQPQHF.

The DNA of the CDR3 is TGCAGCGTTGAATCCGGGACTAGATTGATTGAGCAGTTCTTC. Translating it yields CSVESGTRLIEQFF. This chain uses TRBV29-1 with TRBJ2-1; 8 nucleotides agree with TRBD2. Losses at the gene ends were 2 bases for V and 9 bases for J; bases not matched to a gene: 9. The CDR3 is made up of 14 amino acids. Germline-derived CDR1 and CDR2 are SQVTM and ANQGSEA.

The gene calls are TRBV28 and TRBJ1-1; no reliable D call. The length of the CDR3 is 15 residues. Trimming pared 6 bases from V and 1 base from J, leaving 15 bases between. Germline CDR1 MDHEN, CDR2 SYDVKM. The CDR3 spells CASRAHVGPNTEAFF. As DNA, the CDR3 is TGTGCCAGCAGGGCTCATGTGGGCCCGAACACTGAAGCTTTCTTT.

The rearrangement uses TRBV5-4 and TRBJ2-7; TRBD2 aligns across 9 bases. V lost 0 bases, J lost 6 bases, and 4 bases stayed unmatched. This CDR3 has 14 amino acids. Germline CDR1 is SGHNT and CDR2 is YYREEE (reference sequence). CDR3 region: CASSLGGGAGEQYF. CDR3 nucleotides: TGTGCCAGCAGCTTGGGCGGGGGGGCCGGCGAGCAGTACTTC.

Of note for this clone: Just one base apart from a much larger clone, this may be a read error. The identical CDR3 is also encoded by other nucleotide sequences in the sample. The rearrangement links TRBV6-4 to TRBJ2-3; TRBD1 might be the D (6 bases). The CDR3 has 15 amino acids. Germline CDR1 MRHNA, CDR2 SNTAGT. V lost 2 bases and J lost 1, with 10 bases in between. Here the CDR3 reads CASSDGAGGTDTQYF. The CDR3 DNA follows: TGTGCCAGCAGTGACGGGGCAGGGGGCACAGATACGCAGTATTTT.

The chain employs TRBV6-1 and TRBJ2-7; TRBD2 aligns across 7 bases. Looked up from germline, CDR1 is MNHNS and CDR2 is SASEGT. The CDR3 spans 17 residues. The V segment lost 4 bases and the J segment 6 bases; nucleotides outside the gene matches: 18. DNA for the CDR3: TGTGCCAGCAGTGCCGAAATCTCTAGCGGCCTCGTAATCGAGCAGTACTTC. It yields the protein CASSAEISSGLVIEQYF.

This chain links TRBV14 with TRBJ2-1; the D gene is possibly TRBD1 (5 bases). The germline V gene has CDR1 SGHDN and CDR2 FVKESK. V was shortened by 0 bases and J by 8 bases, with 11 bases between the two germline ends. The CDR3 loop spans 14 amino acids. CDR3 bases: TGTGCCAGCAGCCAAGACTGGGGCCGGTATGAGCAGTTCTTC. It is translated as CASSQDWGRYEQFF.

CDR3 sequence: CASSALAGEVNEQFF. In DNA form, the CDR3 reads TGTGCCAGCAGTGCTTTGGCGGGAGAGGTTAATGAGCAGTTCTTC. The V call is TRBV2, the J call TRBJ2-1; 7 bases fit TRBD2. V gave up 4 bases and J gave up 7 bases; unmatched junction bases: 10. The CDR3 has 15 amino acids. Germline V gene lookup returns CDR1 SNHLY and CDR2 FYNNEI. The whole variable domain, remainder taken from reference TRBV2 and TRBJ2-1, is EPEVTQTPSHQVTQMGQEVILRCVPISNHLYFYWYRQILGQKVEFLVSFYNNEISEKSEIFDDQFSVERPDGSNFTLKIRSTKLEDSAMYFCASSALAGEVNEQFFGPGTRLTVL.